Listed below are T cell receptor beta chains from one sample, sequenced in a study of T cell responses to AZD1222 COVID-19 vaccine. Assay used: immunoSEQ multiplex PCR; TCRdb lists only in-frame clones, some missing. The table shows roughly 120,000 clones, with about 89% occurring only once. The starting material was peripheral blood, obtained 28 days after the second AZD1222 dose. The receptors were sampled from an adult who received the AZD1222 COVID-19 vaccine. CDR3s include the opening cysteine and the closing phenylalanine or tryptophan. A D gene is named only where the DNA matches it firmly. Size is omitted from some rows. Given values are once, few, many or a class for expanded clones.

v_call	d_call	j_call	clone_size	cdr3_aa	cdr3_nt
TRBV6-5	NA	TRBJ1-2	NA	CASRSSGGYTF	TGTGCCAGCAGGTCCAGTGGGGGCTACACCTTC
TRBV6-6	TRBD1	TRBJ2-7	NA	CASKQGGSYEQYF	TGTGCCAGCAAACAGGGGGGATCCTACGAGCAGTACTTC
TRBV27	TRBD1	TRBJ2-1	NA	CASSLRGTDYNEQFF	TGTGCCAGCAGTTTAAGGGGGACAGACTACAATGAGCAGTTCTTC
TRBV27	NA	TRBJ2-7	many	CASSLDSDYEQYF	TGTGCCAGCAGTTTAGATAGTGACTACGAGCAGTACTTC
TRBV6-2/TRBV6-3	TRBD2	TRBJ2-3	NA	CASSYTVFEAGASTDTQYF	TGTGCCAGCAGTTACACGGTTTTTGAGGCGGGAGCTAGCACAGATACGCAGTATTTT
TRBV7-3	NA	TRBJ1-2	NA	CASSGQLNYGYTF	TGTGCCAGCAGCGGGCAGCTTAACTATGGCTACACCTTC
TRBV7-2	NA	TRBJ1-1	once	CASSLVGGAEAFF	TGTGCCAGCAGCTTAGTTGGGGGGGCTGAAGCTTTCTTT
TRBV5-1	TRBD1	TRBJ2-7	NA	CASSEIGTGPYEQYF	TGCGCCAGCAGCGAGATCGGGACAGGGCCCTACGAGCAGTACTTC
TRBV11-3	TRBD2	TRBJ2-3	once	CASSLGATSGHTQYF	TGTGCCAGCAGCTTAGGTGCGACTAGCGGGCATACGCAGTATTTT
TRBV9	NA	TRBJ1-2	once	CASSPHEGLKGYTF	TGTGCCAGCAGCCCCCACGAGGGACTGAAGGGCTACACCTTC
TRBV19	TRBD1	TRBJ2-7	once	CASSLQDRAGYEQYF	TGTGCCAGTAGTCTACAGGACAGGGCAGGCTACGAGCAGTACTTC
TRBV28	NA	TRBJ2-3	NA	CASSWDHTDTQYF	TGTGCCAGCAGTTGGGACCACACAGATACGCAGTATTTT
TRBV4-1	NA	TRBJ2-3	once	CASSQQGRAADTQYF	TGCGCCAGCAGCCAACAGGGCAGGGCCGCAGATACGCAGTATTTT
TRBV2	NA	TRBJ2-7	NA	CASRGQGEQYF	TGTGCCAGCAGGGGACAAGGCGAGCAGTACTTC
TRBV11-3	NA	TRBJ2-7	few	CASSLDGQGGKEQYF	TGTGCCAGCAGCTTAGATGGGCAGGGTGGAAAGGAGCAGTACTTC
TRBV6-5	TRBD2	TRBJ2-2	NA	CASSLPSGITGELFF	TGTGCCAGCAGCCTCCCTAGCGGGATTACCGGGGAGCTGTTTTTT
TRBV7-9	NA	TRBJ1-2	NA	CASSLDGDIVGYTF	TGTGCCAGCAGCTTAGATGGGGACATCGTCGGCTACACCTTC
TRBV11-2	NA	TRBJ1-4	NA	CASSSTGRINEKLFF	TGTGCCAGCAGCTCAACGGGACGGATTAATGAAAAACTGTTTTTT
TRBV7-2	TRBD2	TRBJ2-1	NA	CASSQAGGYYNEQFF	TGTGCCAGCAGCCAAGCGGGGGGGTACTACAATGAGCAGTTCTTC
TRBV27	NA	TRBJ1-1	NA	CASRQQGRDEAFF	TGTGCCAGCAGACAACAGGGACGGGATGAAGCTTTCTTT